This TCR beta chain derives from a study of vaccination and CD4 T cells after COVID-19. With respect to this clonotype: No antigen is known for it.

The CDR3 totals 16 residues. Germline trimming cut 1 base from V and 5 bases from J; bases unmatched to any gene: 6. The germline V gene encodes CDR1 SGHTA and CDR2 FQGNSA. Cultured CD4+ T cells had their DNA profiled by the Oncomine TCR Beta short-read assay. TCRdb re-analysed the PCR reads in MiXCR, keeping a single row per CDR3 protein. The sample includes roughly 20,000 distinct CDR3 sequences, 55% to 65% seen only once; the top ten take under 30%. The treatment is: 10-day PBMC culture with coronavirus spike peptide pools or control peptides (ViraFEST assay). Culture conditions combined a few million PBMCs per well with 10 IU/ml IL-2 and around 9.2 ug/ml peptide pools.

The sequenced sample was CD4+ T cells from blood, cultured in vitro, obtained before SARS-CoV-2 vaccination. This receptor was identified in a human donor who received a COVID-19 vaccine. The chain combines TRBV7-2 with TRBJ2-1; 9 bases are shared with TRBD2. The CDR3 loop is CASSLGSGGVDNEQFF. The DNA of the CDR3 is TGTGCCAGCAGCTTAGGTAGCGGGGGCGTTGACAATGAGCAGTTCTTC. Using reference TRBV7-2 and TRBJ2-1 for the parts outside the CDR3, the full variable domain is GAGVSQSPSNKVTEKGKDVELRCDPISGHTALYWYRQSLGQGLEFLIYFQGNSAPDKSGLPSDRFSAERTGGSVSTLTIQRTQQEDSAVYLCASSLGSGGVDNEQFFGPGTRLTVL.